This entry features one T cell receptor beta chain sequence. The sample originates from a study of blood T cell repertoires in COVID-19. The V and J ends lost 6 bases and 8 bases, in that order; junction bases with no gene match: 9. From germline, CDR1 is SGHTA and CDR2 FQGNSA. The CDR3 is made up of 15 amino acids. The assay was immunoSEQ multiplex PCR, and TCRdb's table has in-frame clones only and misses some. The data show approximately 280,000 clones, approximately 86% seen once. Which cohort a participant joined came from the clinical history participants gave. Sequences were obtained from PBMCs or T cells enriched from blood (not recorded which). The TCR originated in a woman between 18 and 29 years old who had recovered from COVID-19. The gene calls are TRBV7-2 and TRBJ2-1; 11 bases line up with TRBD2. The CDR3 reads CASRPTSGGWDEQFF. CDR3 DNA sequence: TGTGCCAGCAGGCCTACTAGCGGGGGATGGGATGAGCAGTTCTTC.